The rows below give T cell receptor beta chains drawn from one sample of a study of post-analysis software for immune sequencing data. TCRdb re-derived calls from the PCR reads in MiXCR, one entry per CDR3 protein. The table records 600,000 to 750,000 distinct CDR3 sequences, about 60% of them present only once. Sequencing was carried out using blood. The receptors here all came from a girl aged 2-9 years with multiple sclerosis. Each CDR3 is given with its conserved first and last residue. Size is omitted from some rows. Given values are once, few, many or a class for expanded clones.

clone_size: once; v_call: TRBV6-5; cdr3_length: 13; j_call: TRBJ2-1; cdr3_aa: CASSYLENNEQFF
clone_size: .; v_call: TRBV6-5; cdr3_length: 13; j_call: TRBJ2-7; cdr3_aa: CASSVRGAREQYF
clone_size: .; v_call: TRBV12-3/TRBV12-4; cdr3_length: 16; j_call: TRBJ2-3; cdr3_aa: CASSLAQALRTDTQYF
clone_size: .; v_call: TRBV5-1; cdr3_length: 15; j_call: TRBJ2-1; cdr3_aa: CASSSLVAGADEQFF
clone_size: few; v_call: TRBV5-1; cdr3_length: 15; j_call: TRBJ2-4; cdr3_aa: CASSLDPGPGNIQYF
clone_size: few; v_call: TRBV20-1; cdr3_length: 13; j_call: TRBJ2-1; cdr3_aa: CSESTGGNNEQFF
clone_size: few; v_call: TRBV20-1; cdr3_length: 15; j_call: TRBJ2-1; cdr3_aa: CSASPSAGGPDEQFF
clone_size: few; v_call: TRBV4-2; cdr3_length: 12; j_call: .; cdr3_aa: CASSTMGETQYF
clone_size: .; v_call: TRBV7-9; cdr3_length: 15; j_call: TRBJ2-2; cdr3_aa: CASSKEAGGPRELFF
clone_size: .; v_call: TRBV4-3; cdr3_length: 14; j_call: TRBJ2-3; cdr3_aa: CASSQVGETDTQYF
clone_size: .; v_call: TRBV7-2; cdr3_length: 14; j_call: TRBJ2-5; cdr3_aa: CASSLYPLQETQYF
clone_size: .; v_call: TRBV6-1; cdr3_length: 18; j_call: TRBJ2-1; cdr3_aa: CASSTPSGGLPSYNEQFF
clone_size: .; v_call: TRBV7-8; cdr3_length: 15; j_call: TRBJ2-7; cdr3_aa: CASSLDRESSYEQYF
clone_size: .; v_call: TRBV4-1; cdr3_length: 17; j_call: TRBJ2-7; cdr3_aa: CASSYLLATELTYEQYF
clone_size: few; v_call: TRBV27; cdr3_length: 13; j_call: TRBJ2-7; cdr3_aa: CASSFTSAGEQYF
clone_size: .; v_call: TRBV20-1; cdr3_length: 12; j_call: TRBJ1-6; cdr3_aa: CSAGQGDSPLHF
clone_size: few; v_call: TRBV7-2; cdr3_length: 13; j_call: TRBJ2-5; cdr3_aa: CASSTGPEETQYF
clone_size: once; v_call: TRBV7-9; cdr3_length: 13; j_call: TRBJ2-2; cdr3_aa: CASVQGSAGELFF
clone_size: few; v_call: TRBV6-2/TRBV6-3; cdr3_length: 16; j_call: TRBJ2-1; cdr3_aa: CASSSGTSGGYNEQFF
clone_size: .; v_call: TRBV12-3/TRBV12-4; cdr3_length: 15; j_call: TRBJ2-1; cdr3_aa: CASSWPSGVGNEQFF
clone_size: .; v_call: TRBV3-1; cdr3_length: 15; j_call: TRBJ2-7; cdr3_aa: CASSQGGGGFYEQYF
clone_size: .; v_call: TRBV7-2; cdr3_length: 13; j_call: TRBJ2-6; cdr3_aa: CASSVRDSGVLTF
clone_size: .; v_call: TRBV25-1; cdr3_length: 15; j_call: TRBJ1-2; cdr3_aa: CASSEFNSRTDGYTF
clone_size: .; v_call: TRBV2; cdr3_length: 16; j_call: TRBJ1-2; cdr3_aa: CASSPAAGPLGHGYTF
clone_size: .; v_call: TRBV10-3; cdr3_length: 13; j_call: TRBJ2-2; cdr3_aa: CATLDSPTGELFF
clone_size: few; v_call: TRBV29-1; cdr3_length: 14; j_call: TRBJ2-7; cdr3_aa: CSAGRDRGQYEQYF
clone_size: .; v_call: TRBV3-1; cdr3_length: 20; j_call: TRBJ2-1; cdr3_aa: CASSQDESLWTGGSYNEQFF
clone_size: .; v_call: TRBV9; cdr3_length: 15; j_call: TRBJ2-3; cdr3_aa: CASSPPHRDTDTQYF
clone_size: few; v_call: TRBV7-2; cdr3_length: 15; j_call: TRBJ1-6; cdr3_aa: CASSLGPPYNSPLHF
clone_size: .; v_call: TRBV3-1; cdr3_length: 15; j_call: TRBJ2-1; cdr3_aa: CDSSLGTSSYNEQFF
clone_size: few; v_call: TRBV4-2; cdr3_length: 13; j_call: TRBJ1-2; cdr3_aa: CASSQPSERGYTF
clone_size: .; v_call: TRBV6-2/TRBV6-3; cdr3_length: 14; j_call: TRBJ2-2; cdr3_aa: CASSQQPNTGELFF
clone_size: .; v_call: TRBV29-1; cdr3_length: 14; j_call: TRBJ1-2; cdr3_aa: CSVIEPDRNYGHTF